This T cell receptor (beta chain) was sequenced during a study of cytotoxic CD8 clonotypes in ibrutinib-treated CLL. In the study overall: The patients, under 13 relapsed/refractory and roughly 15 treatment-naive, included about 18 who were IGHV unmutated. Partial responses numbered around 24 and complete responses 2; after a median approximately 70 months, roughly 14 stayed remitted and about twelve progressed.

As for this clone: Its target is unknown.

Trimming pared 3 bases from V and 0 bases from J, leaving 13 bases between. The CDR3 covers 17 residues. The V gene's germline CDR1 is SGDLS and CDR2 YYNGEE. The repertoire was sequenced with immunoSEQ multiplex PCR; TCRdb's copy has only in-frame clones and lacks some. The data contain 300,000 or so clones, about 64% of them seen just once; the ten biggest clones take up about 5.9%. Study-wide results and limits: Clonality went up at ibrutinib response and then declined back toward baseline at progression.

The sample here was PBMCs, taken after 36 months of ibrutinib treatment. This sequence joins TRBV9 and TRBJ2-6, with D maybe TRBD1 (6 bases). The TCR was taken from a human donor with chronic lymphocytic leukemia. CDR3 residues: CASSALGQFSGANVLTF. CDR3 nucleotide sequence: TGTGCCAGCAGCGCGCTTGGACAGTTCTCTGGGGCCAACGTCCTGACTTTC. Using reference TRBV9 and TRBJ2-6 for the parts outside the CDR3, the full variable domain is DSGVTQTPKHLITATGQRVTLRCSPRSGDLSVYWYQQSLDQGLQFLIQYYNGEERAKGNILERFSAQQFPDLHSELNLSSLELGDSALYFCASSALGQFSGANVLTFGAGSRLTVL.